Detailed here is one T cell receptor beta chain. No antigen is known for it. Trimming pared 9 bases from V and 4 bases from J, leaving 17 bases between. CDR1 and CDR2 from the germline V gene are SGHTA and FQGNSA. The CDR3 loop spans 14 amino acids. This sample was included in a study of identical twins. Study-wide results and caveats: Whereas memory repertoires showed no such difference, abundant cord blood beta clonotypes carried fewer insertions.

TCRdb re-called the 5' RACE reads through MiXCR, storing one row per CDR3 protein. Here the sample spans roughly 260,000 distinct CDR3 sequences, more than 13% being singletons. The V call is TRBV7-2, the J call TRBJ2-3, with D perhaps TRBD2 (7 bases). Specimen: memory (CD45RO+) T cells sorted from blood. The TCR originated in a woman between 18 and 30 years old in good health. CDR3: CTSRPVGGPDTQYF. DNA of the CDR3: TGTACCAGTCGTCCAGTCGGGGGGCCAGATACGCAGTATTTT. Using reference TRBV7-2 and TRBJ2-3 for the parts outside the CDR3, the full variable domain is GAGVSQSPSNKVTEKGKDVELRCDPISGHTALYWYRQSLGQGLEFLIYFQGNSAPDKSGLPSDRFSAERTGGSVSTLTIQRTQQEDSAVYLCTSRPVGGPDTQYFGPGTRLTVL.